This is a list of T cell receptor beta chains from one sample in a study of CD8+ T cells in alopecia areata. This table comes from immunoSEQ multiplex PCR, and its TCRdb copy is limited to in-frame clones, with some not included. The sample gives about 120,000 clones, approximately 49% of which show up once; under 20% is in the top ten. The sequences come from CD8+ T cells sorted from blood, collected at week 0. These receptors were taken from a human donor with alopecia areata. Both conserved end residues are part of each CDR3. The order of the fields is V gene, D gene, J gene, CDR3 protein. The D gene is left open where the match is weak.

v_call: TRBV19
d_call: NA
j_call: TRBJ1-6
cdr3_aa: CASSPTGNNSPLHF

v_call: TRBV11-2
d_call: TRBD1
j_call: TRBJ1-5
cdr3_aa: CASSRDRGGQPQHF

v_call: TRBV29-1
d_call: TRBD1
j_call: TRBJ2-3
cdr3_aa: CSVGGQGGDTQYF

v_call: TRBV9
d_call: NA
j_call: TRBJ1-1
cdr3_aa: CASSAAQGRTMNTEAFF

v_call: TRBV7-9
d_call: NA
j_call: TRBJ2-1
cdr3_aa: CASSPTSDDEQFF

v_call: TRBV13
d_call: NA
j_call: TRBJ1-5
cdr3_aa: CASSRWGEDGSNQPQHF

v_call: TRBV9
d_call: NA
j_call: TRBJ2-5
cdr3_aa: CASSTNGAQYF

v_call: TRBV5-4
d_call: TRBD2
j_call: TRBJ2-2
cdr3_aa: CASSSGPGLAANTGELFF

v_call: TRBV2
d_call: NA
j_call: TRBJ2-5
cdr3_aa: CASRPWDHKTQYF

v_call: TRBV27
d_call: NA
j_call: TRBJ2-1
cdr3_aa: CASSPISQDFKFF

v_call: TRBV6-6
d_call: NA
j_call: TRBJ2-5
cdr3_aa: CASSYSEGDETQYF

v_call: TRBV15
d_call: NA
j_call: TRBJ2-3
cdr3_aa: CATRSYTDTQYF

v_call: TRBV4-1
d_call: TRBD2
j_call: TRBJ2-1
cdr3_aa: CASSQVLAGGGEQFF

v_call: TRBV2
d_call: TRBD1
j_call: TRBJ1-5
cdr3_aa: CASSAVGTGSDQPQHF

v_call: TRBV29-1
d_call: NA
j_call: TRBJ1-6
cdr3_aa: CSPLGPVNSPLHF

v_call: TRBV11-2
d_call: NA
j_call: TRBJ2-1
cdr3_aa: CASSLDLASEQFF

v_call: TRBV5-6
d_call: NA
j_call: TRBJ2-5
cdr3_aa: CASSKGSWETQYF

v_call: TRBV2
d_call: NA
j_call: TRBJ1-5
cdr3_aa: CASRQQGAQPQHF

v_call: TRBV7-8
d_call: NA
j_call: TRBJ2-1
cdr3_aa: CASRDIPRDEQFF

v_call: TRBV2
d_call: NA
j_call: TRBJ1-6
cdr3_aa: CASSVPPGGGDSPLHF

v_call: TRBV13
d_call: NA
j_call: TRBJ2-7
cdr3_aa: CASSLYRTYEQYF

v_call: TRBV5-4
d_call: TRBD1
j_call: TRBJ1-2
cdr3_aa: CASSLDRGHGYTF

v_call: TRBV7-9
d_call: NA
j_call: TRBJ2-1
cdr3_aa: CASSPPVGDNEQFF

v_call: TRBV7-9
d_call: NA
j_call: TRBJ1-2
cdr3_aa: CASSTGSNHYGYTF

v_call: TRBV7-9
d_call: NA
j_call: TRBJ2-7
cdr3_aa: CASSLDYEQYF

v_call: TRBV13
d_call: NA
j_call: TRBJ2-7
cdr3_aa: CASSPPDAYEQYF

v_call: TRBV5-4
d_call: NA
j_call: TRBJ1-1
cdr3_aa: CASSYGGEAFF

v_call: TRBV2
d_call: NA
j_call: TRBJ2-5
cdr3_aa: CASSDRGLGETQYF

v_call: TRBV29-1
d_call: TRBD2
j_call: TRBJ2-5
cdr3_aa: CSVEGLAGEETQYF

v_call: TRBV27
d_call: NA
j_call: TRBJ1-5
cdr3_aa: CASSLGAVDQPQHF

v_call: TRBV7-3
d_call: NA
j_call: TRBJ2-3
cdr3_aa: CASSNGRGSTDTQYF

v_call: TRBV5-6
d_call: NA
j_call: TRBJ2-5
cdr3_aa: CASSLFIAKGETQYF

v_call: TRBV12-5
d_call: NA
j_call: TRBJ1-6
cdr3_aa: CASGLDREGNSPLHF

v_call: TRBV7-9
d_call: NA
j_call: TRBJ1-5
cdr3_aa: CASSLADQPQHF

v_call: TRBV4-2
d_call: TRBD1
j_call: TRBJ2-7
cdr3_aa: CASSQVGTGTYEQYF

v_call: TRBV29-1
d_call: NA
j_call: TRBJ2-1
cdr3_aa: CSVGTVSSYNEQFF

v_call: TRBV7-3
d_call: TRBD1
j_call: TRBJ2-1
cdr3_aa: CASTPDRAIYNEQFF

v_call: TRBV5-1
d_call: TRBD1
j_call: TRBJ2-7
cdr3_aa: CASSWTGGYYEQYF

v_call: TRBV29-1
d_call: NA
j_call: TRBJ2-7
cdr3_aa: CSVDLAGAYEQYF

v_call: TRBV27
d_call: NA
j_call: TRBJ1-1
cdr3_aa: CASSLIPGEGVTEAFF

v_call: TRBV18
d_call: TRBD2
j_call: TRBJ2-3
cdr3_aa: CASSPPQPGLVADTQYF

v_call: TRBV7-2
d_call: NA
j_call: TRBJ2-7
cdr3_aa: CASSLGTGTLTYEQYF

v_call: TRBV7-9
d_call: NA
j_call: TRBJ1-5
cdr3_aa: CASSLVGGKGQPQHF

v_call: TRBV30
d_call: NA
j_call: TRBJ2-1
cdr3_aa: CAWSGVNYNEQFF

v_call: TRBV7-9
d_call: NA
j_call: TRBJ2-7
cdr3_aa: CASSLQIGKDYEQYF

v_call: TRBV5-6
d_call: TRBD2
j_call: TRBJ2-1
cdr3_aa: CASSYGLDPAQFF

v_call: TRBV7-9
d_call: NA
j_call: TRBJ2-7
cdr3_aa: CASSLDFYEQYF

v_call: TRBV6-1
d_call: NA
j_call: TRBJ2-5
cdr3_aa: CASSEARHGGSETQYF

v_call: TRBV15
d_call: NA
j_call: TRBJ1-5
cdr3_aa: CATSRASSNQPQHF

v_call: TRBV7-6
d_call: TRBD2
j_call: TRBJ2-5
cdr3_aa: CASSSLVAGGQTQYF

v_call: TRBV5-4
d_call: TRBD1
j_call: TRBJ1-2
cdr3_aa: CASGTGQAGYGYTF

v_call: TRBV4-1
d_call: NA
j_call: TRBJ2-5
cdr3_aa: CASSQGGGLQETQYF

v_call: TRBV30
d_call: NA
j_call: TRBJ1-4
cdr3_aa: CAWSEPGTGEKLFF